This T cell receptor (beta chain) is from a study of vaccination and CD4 T cells after COVID-19. Overall study: Convalescent participants consisted of six males and four females, two being Hispanic.

The table lists this clonotype with a few counts. Antigen: not known. The germline gene is not matched at one end of the junction; a read error may be the cause. CDR3 size: 16 residues. From germline, CDR1 is MNHNS and CDR2 SASEGT. Cultured CD4+ T-cell DNA underwent Oncomine TCR Beta short-read sequencing. Each CDR3 protein is one row after TCRdb ran MiXCR on the PCR reads. In the table there are over 10,000 distinct CDR3 sequences, 25% to 35% of which are singletons. The sample's treatment: approximately 10-day PBMC culture with coronavirus spike peptide pools or control peptides (ViraFEST assay). J is TRBJ2-1 and V is TRBV6-1; 9 bases are shared with TRBD1. The TCR was taken from a human donor who received a COVID-19 vaccine. Material: CD4+ T cells from blood, cultured in vitro, obtained before SARS-CoV-2 vaccination. This CDR3 reads CASSQADRGAYNEQFF. The CDR3 coding sequence is TGTGCCAGCAGTCAAGCCGACAGGGGGGCCTACAATGAGCAGTTCTTC.